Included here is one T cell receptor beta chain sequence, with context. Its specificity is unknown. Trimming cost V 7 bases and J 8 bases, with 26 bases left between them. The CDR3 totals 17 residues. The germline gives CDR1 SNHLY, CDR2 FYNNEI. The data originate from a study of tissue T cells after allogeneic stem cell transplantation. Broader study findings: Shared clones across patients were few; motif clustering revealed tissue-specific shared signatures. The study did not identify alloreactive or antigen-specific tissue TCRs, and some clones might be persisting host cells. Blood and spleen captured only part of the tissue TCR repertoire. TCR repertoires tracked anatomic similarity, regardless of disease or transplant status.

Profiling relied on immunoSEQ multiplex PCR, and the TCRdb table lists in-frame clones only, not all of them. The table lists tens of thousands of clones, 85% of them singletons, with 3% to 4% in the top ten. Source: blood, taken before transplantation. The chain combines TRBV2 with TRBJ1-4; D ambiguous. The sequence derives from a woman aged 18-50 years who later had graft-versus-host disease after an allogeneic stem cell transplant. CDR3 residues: CASTRTPRTAWREKLFF. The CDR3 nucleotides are TGTGCCAGCACAAGAACCCCCCGAACAGCCTGGCGAGAAAAACTGTTTTTT.